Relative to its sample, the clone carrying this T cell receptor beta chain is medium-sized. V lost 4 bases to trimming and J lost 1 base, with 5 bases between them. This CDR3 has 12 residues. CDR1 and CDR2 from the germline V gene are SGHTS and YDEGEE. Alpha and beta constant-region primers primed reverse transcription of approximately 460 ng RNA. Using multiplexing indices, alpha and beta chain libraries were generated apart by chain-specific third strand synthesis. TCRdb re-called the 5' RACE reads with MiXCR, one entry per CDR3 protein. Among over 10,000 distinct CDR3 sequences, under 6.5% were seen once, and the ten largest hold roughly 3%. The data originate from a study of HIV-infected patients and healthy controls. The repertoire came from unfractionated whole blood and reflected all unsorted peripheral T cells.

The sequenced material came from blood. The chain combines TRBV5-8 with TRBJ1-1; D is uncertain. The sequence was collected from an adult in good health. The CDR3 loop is CASSKQNTEAFF. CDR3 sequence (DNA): TGTGCCAGCAGCAAACAGAACACTGAAGCTTTCTTT. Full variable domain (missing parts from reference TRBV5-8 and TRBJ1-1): EAGVTQSPTHLIKTRGQQATLRCSPISGHTSVYWYQQALGLGLQFLLWYDEGEERNRGNFPPRFSGRQFPNYSSELNVNALELEDSALYLCASSKQNTEAFFGQGTRLTVV.